This is a list of T cell receptor beta chains from one sample in a study of identical twins. Via MiXCR, TCRdb re-called the 5' RACE reads, giving one row per CDR3 protein. Seen here are more than 1.5 million distinct CDR3 sequences, about 30% observed once, and the top ten hold less than 0.35%. Specimen: cord blood. The receptors originated from a newborn girl in good health. Both conserved end residues are part of each CDR3. A D gene is named only where the DNA matches it firmly. Clone size appears in some rows only: once, few, many, or a class for an expanded clone.

NA	TRBV20-1	NA	TRBJ2-1	CSARDRGNNEQFF	TGCAGTGCTAGAGATCGCGGGAACAATGAGCAGTTCTTC
many	TRBV5-1	NA	TRBJ1-2	CASSLVGNYGYTF	TGTGCCAGCAGCTTAGTAGGGAACTATGGCTACACCTTC
NA	TRBV6-5	TRBD1	TRBJ2-1	CAGRSGTDEQFF	TGTGCCGGCAGGTCCGGGACAGATGAGCAGTTCTTC
NA	TRBV30	NA	TRBJ2-1	CASPGRAYNEQFF	TGTGCCTCACCGGGACGGGCGTACAATGAGCAGTTCTTC
few	TRBV20-1	NA	TRBJ2-7	CSARGATRYEQYF	TGCAGTGCTAGAGGGGCAACTCGCTACGAGCAGTACTTC
NA	TRBV6-1	NA	TRBJ1-3	CASSEEQGNTIYF	TGTGCCAGCAGTGAAGAACAGGGAAACACCATATATTTT
few	TRBV20-1	NA	TRBJ2-3	CSARGEGYTDTQYF	TGCAGTGCTAGGGGAGAGGGTTACACAGATACGCAGTATTTT
NA	TRBV6-2/TRBV6-3	NA	TRBJ1-2	CASSYSIYRSNYGYTF	TGTGCCAGCAGTTACTCGATTTACAGATCTAACTATGGCTACACCTTC
few	TRBV20-1	NA	TRBJ1-4	CSAEPGRVGSEKLFF	TGCAGTGCTGAACCAGGGAGGGTTGGGAGTGAAAAACTGTTTTTT
many	TRBV29-1	TRBD1	TRBJ2-7	CSVDGTGLNEQYF	TGCAGCGTTGACGGGACAGGGCTGAACGAGCAGTACTTC
few	TRBV18	TRBD1	TRBJ1-2	CASSLTTGEVHGYTF	TGTGCCAGCTCACTAACGACAGGGGAAGTGCATGGCTACACCTTC
NA	TRBV10-3	NA	TRBJ1-2	CAISDLFPGSGYTF	TGTGCCATCAGTGACCTCTTTCCCGGGAGCGGCTACACCTTC
NA	TRBV3-1	TRBD2	TRBJ2-7	CASSQGPIAGEEDNEQYF	TGTGCCAGCAGCCAAGGTCCTATAGCGGGAGAAGAAGACAATGAGCAGTACTTC
NA	TRBV6-2/TRBV6-3	TRBD1	TRBJ2-2	CASSYRGLANTGELFF	TGTGCCAGCAGTTACAGGGGGCTAGCGAACACCGGGGAGCTGTTTTTT
NA	TRBV2	NA	TRBJ1-6	CASSPRLVAYNSPLHF	TGTGCCAGCAGCCCCCGGTTGGTAGCTTATAATTCACCCCTCCACTTT
few	TRBV28	NA	TRBJ1-1	CASRPRQYMNTEAFF	TGTGCCAGCAGACCCCGACAGTACATGAACACTGAAGCTTTCTTT
NA	TRBV20-1	NA	TRBJ2-5	CSARSLAGRETQYF	TGCAGTGCTAGAAGTCTGGCGGGCAGGGAGACCCAGTACTTC
many	TRBV27	NA	TRBJ2-3	CASSLSQASTDTQYF	TGTGCCAGCAGTTTAAGCCAGGCCTCCACAGATACGCAGTATTTT